The 21 T cell receptor beta chains presented below share a single source sample, sequenced in a study of shared clonotypes between healthy human individuals. TCRdb's table, derived via immunoSEQ multiplex PCR, lists solely in-frame clones and lacks some. The repertoire holds about 450,000 clones, with around three quarters as singletons. What was sequenced was PBMCs. These receptor sequences come from a woman aged 40 to 49 in good health. Some clones in this sample may be carry-over from other donors' samples.

This chain joins TRBV7-2 and TRBJ2-7; D unclear. Germline V gives CDR1 SGHTA, CDR2 FQGNSA. The CDR3 loop spans 15 amino acids. Trimming left V 0 bases short and J 3 bases short, with 12 bases between. The CDR3 coding sequence is TGTGCCAGCAGCTTAGCGATCGCGAGAGACTACGAGCAGTACTTC. This sequence encodes CASSLAIARDYEQYF. The whole variable domain, remainder taken from reference TRBV7-2 and TRBJ2-7, is GAGVSQSPSNKVTEKGKDVELRCDPISGHTALYWYRQSLGQGLEFLIYFQGNSAPDKSGLPSDRFSAERTGGSVSTLTIQRTQQEDSAVYLCASSLAIARDYEQYFGPGTRLTVT.

The genes are TRBV6-1 and TRBJ1-5; D unresolved. Trimming removed 7 bases from V and 0 bases from J, with 10 bases in between. The CDR3 spans 14 residues. Germline V lookup: CDR1 MNHNS, CDR2 SASEGT. The CDR3 region is CASTAEVSNQPQHF. The CDR3, as DNA: TGTGCCAGCACCGCGGAGGTTAGCAATCAGCCCCAGCATTTT.

The chain employs TRBV7-3 and TRBJ1-1; D uncertain. Germline CDR1 is SGHTA and CDR2 is FQGTGA. Between the trimmed V and J ends, which lost 5 bases and 1 base, there was a span of 14 bases. This CDR3 is built from 15 residues. CDR3 DNA: TGTGCCAGCAGCCTCTATGGCGGTAGGAACACTGAAGCTTTCTTT. Translated: CASSLYGGRNTEAFF.

The chain combines TRBV5-1 with TRBJ2-2; 7 bases line up with TRBD2. This CDR3 contains 16 residues. The J segment lost 0 bases and the V segment lost 0 bases, leaving 2 bases of the junction unmatched. From germline, CDR1 is SGHRS and CDR2 YFSETQ. The CDR3 region is CASSLVGTTNTGELFF. The CDR3 DNA sequence: TGCGCCAGCAGCTTGGTAGGGACTACGAACACCGGGGAGCTGTTTTTT.

The rearrangement uses TRBV6-6 and TRBJ2-4; no clear D gene. V was cut by 2 bases and J by 1 base, with 3 bases left in between. Germline V gene lookup returns CDR1 MNHNY and CDR2 SVGAGI (reference sequence). The CDR3 is 13 residues long. This chain's CDR3 is CASSYAAKNIQYF. The CDR3 region has the DNA TGTGCCAGCAGTTACGCTGCCAAAAACATTCAGTACTTC.

The chain recombines TRBV4-3 with TRBJ2-5; 7 bases match TRBD1. V was pared by 0 bases and J by 5 bases, with 6 bases of the junction left unmatched. Germline CDR1 LGHNA, CDR2 YSLEER. This CDR3 is built from 15 residues. The CDR3 here is CASSQDLSGGETQYF. Here the CDR3 DNA reads TGCGCCAGCAGCCAAGATCTTTCAGGGGGTGAGACCCAGTACTTC.

With regard to this clone: Mismatch with germline at one junction end may stem from a read error. The CDR3 spells CASSLGPGGKQYF. For the CDR3, the DNA is TGTGCTAGCAGCTTAGGGCCCGGGGGGAAACAGTACTTC. This chain links TRBV7-7 with TRBJ2-7, with 7 nucleotides matching TRBD2. Germline CDR1 SSHAT, CDR2 FNYEAQ (reference sequence). The CDR3 loop spans 13 amino acids.

The chain combines TRBV5-4 with TRBJ2-1; TRBD1 agrees at 7 bases. The germline gives CDR1 SGHNT, CDR2 YYREEE (reference sequence). The CDR3 has 14 residues. J was trimmed by 7 bases and V by 4 bases; bases with no gene match: 8. In DNA form, the CDR3 reads TGTGCCAGCAGCCTTGGACAGGCTCGAAATGAGCAGTTCTTC. It is translated as CASSLGQARNEQFF.

The chain employs TRBV27 and TRBJ2-3; 16 nucleotides line up with TRBD2. V trimming: 3 bases; J trimming: 6 bases; junction bases outside the gene matches: 6. The CDR3 totals 17 residues. Germline V gene data show CDR1 as MNHEY and CDR2 as SMNVEV (reference sequence). CDR3 protein: CASSLAGGLAGGDTQYF. The CDR3 DNA is TGTGCCAGCAGTTTGGCCGGGGGACTAGCGGGAGGGGATACGCAGTATTTT.

The CDR3 region has the DNA TGTGCCAGCAGTGAAGGGACAGGGGGTTTTCAGCCCCAGCATTTT. This encodes CASSEGTGGFQPQHF. V is TRBV6-1 and J is TRBJ1-5; 10 positions agree with TRBD1. The CDR3 covers 15 residues. Per the germline V gene, CDR1 is MNHNS and CDR2 is SASEGT. After removal of 1 base from V and 6 bases from J, the junction contained 3 bases not matched to a gene.

The rearrangement links TRBV28 to TRBJ2-3; 8 bases match TRBD1. V trimming: 7 bases; J trimming: 5 bases; junction bases outside the gene matches: 8. Per the germline V gene, CDR1 is MDHEN and CDR2 is SYDVKM. CDR3 length equals 14 residues. The CDR3 bases are TGTGCCAGCATTAAGACAGGGGCCGAAGATACGCAGTATTTT. It translates to CASIKTGAEDTQYF. Using reference TRBV28 and TRBJ2-3 for the parts outside the CDR3, the full variable domain is DVKVTQSSRYLVKRTGEKVFLECVQDMDHENMFWYRQDPGLGLRLIYFSYDVKMKEKGDIPEGYSVSREKKERFSLILESASTNQTSMYLCASIKTGAEDTQYFGPGTRLTVL.

This clone was picked up many times. J is TRBJ1-2 and V is TRBV2, with 10 bases identical to TRBD1. With V trimmed by 7 bases and J by 1 base, 6 bases remained unmatched. CDR1 SNHLY and CDR2 FYNNEI come from the germline V gene. This CDR3 is 15 amino acids long. The CDR3 loop reads CASKSGTGDNYGYTF. CDR3 nucleotide sequence: TGTGCCAGCAAGTCCGGGACAGGGGATAACTATGGCTACACCTTC.

The V call is TRBV28, the J call TRBJ1-2; no clear D. This CDR3 is built from 12 residues. Trimming cost V 3 bases and J 4 bases, with 6 bases left between them. Germline V gives CDR1 MDHEN, CDR2 SYDVKM. The CDR3 sequence is CASSFGVYGYTF. DNA for the CDR3: TGTGCCAGCAGTTTTGGGGTCTATGGCTACACCTTC.

V usage is TRBV6-5 and J usage is TRBJ1-3, with D possibly matching TRBD1 (5 bases). This CDR3 is 15 amino acids long. Germline V gene lookup returns CDR1 MNHEY and CDR2 SVGAGI. The V and J ends lost 6 bases and 0 bases respectively, with 12 bases between them. The CDR3 DNA reads TGTGCCAGCAGACCGACAGACCTCTCTGGAAACACCATATATTTT. It codes for CASRPTDLSGNTIYF.

The chain employs TRBV2 and TRBJ2-1; 14 positions match TRBD2. Per germline, CDR1 SNHLY and CDR2 FYNNEI. The CDR3 has 15 amino acids. The V and J ends lost 4 bases and 8 bases, in that order; junction bases with no gene match: 4. The CDR3 sequence: CASSVGTSGSHEQFF. The DNA of the CDR3 is TGTGCCAGCAGTGTGGGGACTAGCGGGAGCCATGAGCAGTTCTTC.

This clone was seen a few times. The chain recombines TRBV11-2 with TRBJ2-5, with a weak D call TRBD1 (5 bases). Germline CDR1 is SGHAT and CDR2 is FQNNGV. The CDR3 has 13 amino acids. Trimming took off 0 bases at V and 5 bases at J, with 7 bases between the two ends. CDR3 sequence: CASSLDPGETQYF. The CDR3 DNA follows: TGTGCCAGCAGCTTAGATCCAGGGGAGACCCAGTACTTC.

The chain employs TRBV7-3 and TRBJ1-2; TRBD1 is a possible D gene (6 bases). CDR3 size: 13 residues. Trimming left V 2 bases short and J 8 bases short, with 12 bases between. The germline V gene encodes CDR1 SGHTA and CDR2 FQGTGA. Here the CDR3 reads CASSLWSGAGYTF. As DNA, the CDR3 is TGTGCCAGCAGCTTATGGTCAGGGGCCGGCTACACCTTC.

Details on this clone: A read error may account for a junction end that differs from germline. The V and J genes are TRBV7-7 and TRBJ2-5; 8 nucleotides match TRBD2. Germline lookup yields CDR1 SSHAT and CDR2 FNYEAQ (reference sequence). This CDR3 spans 15 amino acids. Written as DNA, the CDR3 is TGTGCTAGCAGCTTGGGACTAGGAGGCCAAGAGACCCAGTACTTC. It encodes CASSLGLGGQETQYF.

This chain uses TRBV2 with TRBJ2-7; D remains unclear. Germline CDR1 is SNHLY and CDR2 is FYNNEI. The V end was cut by 5 bases, the J end by 4 bases, with 12 bases between. The CDR3 consists of 13 residues. CDR3 in DNA: TGTGCCAGCAGTCTCGACAACGTTTACGAGCAGTACTTC. Translated, it gives CASSLDNVYEQYF.

The chain carries TRBV5-4 and TRBJ2-1; 11 nucleotides agree with TRBD2. This CDR3 has 15 residues. The V segment lost 5 bases and the J segment 4 bases; nucleotides outside the gene matches: 5. Germline assignment: CDR1 SGHNT and CDR2 YYREEE (reference sequence). The CDR3 DNA reads as TGTGCCAGCAGTTACGGGACTAGCGGTTACAATGAGCAGTTCTTC. Protein: CASSYGTSGYNEQFF.

The V and J genes are TRBV19 and TRBJ2-7; D perhaps matches TRBD2 (5 bases). This CDR3 comprises 14 residues. V was shortened by 4 bases and J by 0 bases, with 10 bases between the two germline ends. Germline CDR1 reads LNHDA; CDR2 reads SQIVND (reference sequence). The CDR3 DNA follows: TGTGCCAGTAGTACGCGGGTGAACTCCTACGAGCAGTACTTC. As protein: CASSTRVNSYEQYF. The full variable domain, its missing parts supplied by reference TRBV19 and TRBJ2-7, is DGGITQSPKYLFRKEGQNVTLSCEQNLNHDAMYWYRQDPGQGLRLIYYSQIVNDFQKGDIAEGYSVSREKKESFPLTVTSAQKNPTAFYLCASSTRVNSYEQYFGPGTRLTVT.